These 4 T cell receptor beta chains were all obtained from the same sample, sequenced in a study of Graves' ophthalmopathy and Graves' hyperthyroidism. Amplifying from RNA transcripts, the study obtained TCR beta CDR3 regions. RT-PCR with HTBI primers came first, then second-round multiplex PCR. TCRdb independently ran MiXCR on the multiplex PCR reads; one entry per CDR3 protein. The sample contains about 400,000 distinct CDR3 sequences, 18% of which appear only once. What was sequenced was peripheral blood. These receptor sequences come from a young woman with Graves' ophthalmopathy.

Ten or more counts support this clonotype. The CDR3 loop reads CASLTGPHSPLHF. DNA for the CDR3: TGTGCCAGCCTGACAGGGCCTCATTCACCCCTCCACTTT. The chain is built from TRBV28 and TRBJ1-6; 7 bases fit TRBD1. V shed 8 bases, J shed 8 bases, and the junction held 6 bases outside the gene matches. This CDR3 spans 13 amino acids. Germline V gene data show CDR1 as MDHEN and CDR2 as SYDVKM. The full variable domain, in which reference TRBV28 and TRBJ1-6 provide the parts outside the CDR3, is DVKVTQSSRYLVKRTGEKVFLECVQDMDHENMFWYRQDPGLGLRLIYFSYDVKMKEKGDIPEGYSVSREKKERFSLILESASTNQTSMYLCASLTGPHSPLHFGNGTRLTVT.

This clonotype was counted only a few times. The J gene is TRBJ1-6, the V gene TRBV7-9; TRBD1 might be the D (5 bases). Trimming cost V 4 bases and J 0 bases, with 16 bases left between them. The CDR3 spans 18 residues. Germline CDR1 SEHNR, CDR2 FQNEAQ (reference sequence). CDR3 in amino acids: CASSSDSLWSSYNSPLHF. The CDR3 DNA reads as TGTGCCAGCAGCTCCGACAGTCTATGGAGCTCCTATAATTCACCCCTCCACTTT.

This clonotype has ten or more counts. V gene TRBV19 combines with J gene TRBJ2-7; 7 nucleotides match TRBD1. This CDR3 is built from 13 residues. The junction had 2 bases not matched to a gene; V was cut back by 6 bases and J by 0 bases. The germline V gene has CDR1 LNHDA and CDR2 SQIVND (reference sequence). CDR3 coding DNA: TGTGCCAGTAGAGGGACAGCCTCCTACGAGCAGTACTTC. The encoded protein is CASRGTASYEQYF.

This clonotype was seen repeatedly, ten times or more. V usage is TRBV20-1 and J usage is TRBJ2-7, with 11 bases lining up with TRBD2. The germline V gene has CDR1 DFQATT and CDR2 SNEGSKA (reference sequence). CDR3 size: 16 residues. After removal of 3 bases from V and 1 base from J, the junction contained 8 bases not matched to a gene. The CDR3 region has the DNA TGCAGTGCTAGGCAGACTAGCGGGGTGAGATCCTACGAGCAGTACTTC. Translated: CSARQTSGVRSYEQYF.